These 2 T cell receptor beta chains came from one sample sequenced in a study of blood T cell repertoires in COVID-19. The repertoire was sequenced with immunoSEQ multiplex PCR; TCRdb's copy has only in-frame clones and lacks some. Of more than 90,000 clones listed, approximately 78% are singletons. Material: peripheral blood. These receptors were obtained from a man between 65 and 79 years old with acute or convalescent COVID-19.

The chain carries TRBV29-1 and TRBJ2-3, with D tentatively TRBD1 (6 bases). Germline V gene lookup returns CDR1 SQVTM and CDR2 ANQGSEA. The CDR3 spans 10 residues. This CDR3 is CGTHTDTQYF. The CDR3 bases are TGCGGGACACACACAGATACGCAGTATTTT.

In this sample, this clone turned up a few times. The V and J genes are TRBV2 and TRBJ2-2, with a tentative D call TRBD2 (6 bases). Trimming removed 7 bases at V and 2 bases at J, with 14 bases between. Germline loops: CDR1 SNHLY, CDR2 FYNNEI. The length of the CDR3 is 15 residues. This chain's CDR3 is CASNPGTPNTGELFF. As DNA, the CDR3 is TGTGCCAGCAATCCCGGGACTCCAAACACCGGGGAGCTGTTTTTT.